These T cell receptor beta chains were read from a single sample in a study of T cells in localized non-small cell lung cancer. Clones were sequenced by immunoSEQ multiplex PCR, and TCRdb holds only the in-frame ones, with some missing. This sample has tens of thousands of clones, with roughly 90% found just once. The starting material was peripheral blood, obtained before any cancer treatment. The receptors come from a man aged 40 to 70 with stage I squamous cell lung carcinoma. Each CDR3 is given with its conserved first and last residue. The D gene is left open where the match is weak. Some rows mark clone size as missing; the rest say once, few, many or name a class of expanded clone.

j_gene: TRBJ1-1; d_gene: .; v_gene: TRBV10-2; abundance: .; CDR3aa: CASREAEAFF; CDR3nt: TGCGCCAGCAGAGAAGCCGAAGCTTTCTTT
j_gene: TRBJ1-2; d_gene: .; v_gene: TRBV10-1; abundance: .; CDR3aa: CASSESTEGAILDGYTF; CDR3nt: TGCGCCAGCAGTGAGTCAACCGAGGGAGCTATCCTGGATGGCTACACCTTC
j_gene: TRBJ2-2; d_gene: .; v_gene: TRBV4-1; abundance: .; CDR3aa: CASSPLRARGLQMNTGELFF; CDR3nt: TGCGCCAGCAGCCCGCTCAGGGCCCGGGGGCTTCAAATGAACACCGGGGAGCTGTTTTTT
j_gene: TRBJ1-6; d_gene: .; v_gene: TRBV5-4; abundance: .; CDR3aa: CASSQDSQFSPLHF; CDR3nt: TGTGCCAGCAGCCAGGACAGCCAGTTTTCACCCCTCCACTTT
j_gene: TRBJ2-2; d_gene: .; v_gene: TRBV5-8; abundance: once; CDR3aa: CASSLLTDTGELFF; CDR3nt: TGTGCCAGCAGCTTGCTCACGGACACCGGGGAGCTGTTTTTT
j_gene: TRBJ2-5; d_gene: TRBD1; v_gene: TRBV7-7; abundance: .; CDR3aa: CASSLGTGLETQYF; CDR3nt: TGTGCCAGCAGCTTAGGGACAGGGCTAGAGACCCAGTACTTC
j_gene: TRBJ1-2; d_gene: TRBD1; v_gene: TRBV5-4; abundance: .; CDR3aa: CASSLVTGGWNGYTF; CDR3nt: TGTGCCAGCAGCTTGGTGACAGGGGGGTGGAATGGCTACACCTTC
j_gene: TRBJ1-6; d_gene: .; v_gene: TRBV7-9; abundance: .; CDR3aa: CASSLLRDFSSPLHF; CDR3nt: TGTGCCAGCAGCTTACTCCGGGACTTTAGTTCACCCCTCCACTTT
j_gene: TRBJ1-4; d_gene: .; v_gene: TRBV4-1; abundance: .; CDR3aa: CASSQGRGETKLFF; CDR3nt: TGCGCCAGCAGCCAAGGGCGAGGGGAGACAAAACTGTTTTTT
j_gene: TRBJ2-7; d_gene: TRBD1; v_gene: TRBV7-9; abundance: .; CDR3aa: CASSFRDRDYEQYF; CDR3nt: TGTGCCAGCAGCTTCCGGGACAGAGACTACGAGCAGTACTTC
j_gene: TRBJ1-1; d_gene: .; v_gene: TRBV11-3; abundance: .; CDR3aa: CASSYSGHTEAFF; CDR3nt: TGTGCCAGCAGTTATTCGGGGCACACTGAAGCTTTCTTT
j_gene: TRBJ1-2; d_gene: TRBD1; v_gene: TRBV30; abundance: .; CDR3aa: CAWIPLPGGAIGYTF; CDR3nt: TGTGCCTGGATCCCTCTCCCAGGGGGCGCGATTGGCTACACCTTC
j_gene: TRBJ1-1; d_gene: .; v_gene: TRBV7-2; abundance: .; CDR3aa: CASSLVAQGQTEAFF; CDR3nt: TGTGCCAGCAGCTTAGTAGCCCAGGGTCAGACTGAAGCTTTCTTT
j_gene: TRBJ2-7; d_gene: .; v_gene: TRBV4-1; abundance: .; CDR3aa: CASSQAATDSYEQYF; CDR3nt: TGCGCCAGCAGCCAAGCGGCGACAGATTCCTACGAGCAGTACTTC
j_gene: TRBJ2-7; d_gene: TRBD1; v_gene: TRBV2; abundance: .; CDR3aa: CASIWDRDNEQYF; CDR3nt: TGTGCCAGCATATGGGACAGGGACAACGAGCAGTACTTC
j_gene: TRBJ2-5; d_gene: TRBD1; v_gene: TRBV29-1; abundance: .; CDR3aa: CSVATGTGLETQYF; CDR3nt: TGCAGCGTCGCGACCGGGACAGGGTTAGAGACCCAGTACTTC
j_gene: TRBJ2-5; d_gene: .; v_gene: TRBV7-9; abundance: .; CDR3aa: CASSLGHGAETQYF; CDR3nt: TGTGCCAGCAGCCTAGGGCATGGGGCTGAGACCCAGTACTTC
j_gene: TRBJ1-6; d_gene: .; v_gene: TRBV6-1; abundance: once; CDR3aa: CASSELSNSPLHF; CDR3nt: TGTGCCAGCAGTGAACTATCTAATTCACCCCTCCACTTT
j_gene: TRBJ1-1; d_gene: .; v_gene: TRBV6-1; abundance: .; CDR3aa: CASSDTEAFF; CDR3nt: TGTGCCAGCAGTGACACTGAAGCTTTCTTT
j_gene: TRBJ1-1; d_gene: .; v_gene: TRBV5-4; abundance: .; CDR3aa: CASSLAKVGARGTEAFF; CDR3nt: TGTGCCAGCAGCTTGGCCAAGGTAGGGGCGCGGGGAACTGAAGCTTTCTTT
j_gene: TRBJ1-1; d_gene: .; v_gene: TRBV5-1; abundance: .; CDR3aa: CASSLRVSGTPNTEAFF; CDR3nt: TGCGCCAGCAGCTTACGGGTATCCGGGACACCGAACACTGAAGCTTTCTTT
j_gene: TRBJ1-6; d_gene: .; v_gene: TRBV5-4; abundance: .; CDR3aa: CASSSPANNSPLHF; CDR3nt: TGTGCCAGCAGCTCCCCGGCGAATAATTCACCCCTCCACTTT
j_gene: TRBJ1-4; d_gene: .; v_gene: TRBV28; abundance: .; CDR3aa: CASSNHGGIVREKLFF; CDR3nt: TGTGCCAGCAGTAACCACGGGGGGATTGTCCGTGAAAAACTGTTTTTT
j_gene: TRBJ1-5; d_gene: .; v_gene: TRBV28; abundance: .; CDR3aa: CASSSGGGNQPQHF; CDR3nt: TGTGCCAGCAGTTCGGGGGGGGGCAATCAGCCCCAGCATTTT
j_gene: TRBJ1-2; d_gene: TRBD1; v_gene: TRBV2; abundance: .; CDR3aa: CASSEARDRGPGYTF; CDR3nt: TGTGCCAGCAGTGAAGCGCGGGACAGGGGACCCGGCTACACCTTC
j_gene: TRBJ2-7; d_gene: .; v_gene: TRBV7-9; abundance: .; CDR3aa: CASSSTGPPYEQYF; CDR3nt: TGTGCCAGCAGCTCGACAGGACCACCCTACGAGCAGTACTTC
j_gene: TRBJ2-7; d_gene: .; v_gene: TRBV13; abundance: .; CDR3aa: CASSPQGNEQYF; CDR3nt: TGTGCCAGCAGCCCCCAGGGTAACGAGCAGTACTTC
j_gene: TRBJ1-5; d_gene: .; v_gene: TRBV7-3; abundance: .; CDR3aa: CASSLTGGKYQPQHF; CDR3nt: TGTGCCAGCAGCTTAACCGGGGGGAAGTATCAGCCCCAGCATTTT
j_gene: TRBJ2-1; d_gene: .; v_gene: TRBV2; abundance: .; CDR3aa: CASSGDSSYNEQFF; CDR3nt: TGTGCCAGCAGTGGGGATAGCTCCTACAATGAGCAGTTCTTC
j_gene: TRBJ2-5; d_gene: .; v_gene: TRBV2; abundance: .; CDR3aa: CASSGDFQETQYF; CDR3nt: TGTGCCAGCAGTGGGGATTTTCAAGAGACCCAGTACTTC
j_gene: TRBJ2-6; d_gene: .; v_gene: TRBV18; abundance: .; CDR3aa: CASSRGFGANVLTF; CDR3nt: TGTGCCAGCTCAAGAGGTTTTGGGGCCAACGTCCTGACTTTC
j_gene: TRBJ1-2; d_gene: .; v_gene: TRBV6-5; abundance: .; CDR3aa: CASRGTDQVFGYTF; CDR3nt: TGTGCCAGCAGGGGGACGGACCAGGTGTTTGGCTACACCTTC